The 3 T cell receptor beta chains below come from one sample, sequenced in a study of OX40 agonist ivuxolimab in advanced cancers. Preparation of the library involved the immunoSEQ multiplex PCR assay. TCRdb mirrors the immuneACCESS table, restricted to in-frame sequences. Some clones are absent from its copies; in checked studies, under half trace to an unresolved V gene, and the reason for the others is unknown. The sample table shows about 58,000 clones, and about 86% are seen once. The ten largest clones add up to about 1% of the sample. The sample was CD4+ or CD8+ T cells sorted from blood, taken in a trial of the OX40 agonist ivuxolimab. These receptors came from an adult with an advanced solid tumor such as melanoma, head and neck, liver or kidney cancer.

This clone occurred once. V is TRBV29-1 and J is TRBJ2-5; no firm D call. V lost 4 bases to trimming and J lost 5 bases, with 11 bases between them. CDR1 and CDR2 from the germline V gene are SQVTM and ANQGSEA. The length of the CDR3 is 12 residues. The CDR3 bases are TGCAGCGTTGTGGGCCCGAGGGAGACCCAGTACTTC. Translating it yields CSVVGPRETQYF.

The chain has TRBV2 and TRBJ1-5, with 8 bases that match TRBD1. V lost 3 bases and J lost 10; bases outside the gene matches: 8. Germline lookup yields CDR1 SNHLY and CDR2 FYNNEI. The CDR3 totals 14 residues. The DNA of the CDR3 is TGTGCCAGCAGTGACCAGACAGGGGTGCAACCCCAGCATTTT. Translating it yields CASSDQTGVQPQHF.

The rearrangement joins TRBV9 to TRBJ2-1; D may be TRBD2 (6 bases). This CDR3 contains 14 residues. Germline CDR1 SGDLS, CDR2 YYNGEE. V was pared by 6 bases and J by 0 bases, with 10 bases between. CDR3 in DNA: TGTGCCAGCACACGGGGGTCCTCCTACAATGAGCAGTTCTTC. Its translation: CASTRGSSYNEQFF.